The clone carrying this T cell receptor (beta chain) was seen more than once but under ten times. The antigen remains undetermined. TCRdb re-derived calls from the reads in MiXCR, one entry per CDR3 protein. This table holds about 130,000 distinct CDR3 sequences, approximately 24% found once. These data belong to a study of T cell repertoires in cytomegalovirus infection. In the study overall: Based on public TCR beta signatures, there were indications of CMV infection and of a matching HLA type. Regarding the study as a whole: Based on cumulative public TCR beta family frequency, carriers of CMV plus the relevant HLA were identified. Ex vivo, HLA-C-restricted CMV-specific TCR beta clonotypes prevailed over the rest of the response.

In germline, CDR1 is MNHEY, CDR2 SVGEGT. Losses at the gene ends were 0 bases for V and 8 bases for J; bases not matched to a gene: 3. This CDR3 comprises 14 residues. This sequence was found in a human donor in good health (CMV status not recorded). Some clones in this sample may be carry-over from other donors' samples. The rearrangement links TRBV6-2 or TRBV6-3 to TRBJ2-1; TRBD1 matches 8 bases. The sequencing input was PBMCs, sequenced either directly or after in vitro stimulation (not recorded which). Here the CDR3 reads CASSYSQGAYEQFF. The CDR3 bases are TGTGCCAGCAGTTACTCCCAGGGGGCTTATGAGCAGTTCTTC.